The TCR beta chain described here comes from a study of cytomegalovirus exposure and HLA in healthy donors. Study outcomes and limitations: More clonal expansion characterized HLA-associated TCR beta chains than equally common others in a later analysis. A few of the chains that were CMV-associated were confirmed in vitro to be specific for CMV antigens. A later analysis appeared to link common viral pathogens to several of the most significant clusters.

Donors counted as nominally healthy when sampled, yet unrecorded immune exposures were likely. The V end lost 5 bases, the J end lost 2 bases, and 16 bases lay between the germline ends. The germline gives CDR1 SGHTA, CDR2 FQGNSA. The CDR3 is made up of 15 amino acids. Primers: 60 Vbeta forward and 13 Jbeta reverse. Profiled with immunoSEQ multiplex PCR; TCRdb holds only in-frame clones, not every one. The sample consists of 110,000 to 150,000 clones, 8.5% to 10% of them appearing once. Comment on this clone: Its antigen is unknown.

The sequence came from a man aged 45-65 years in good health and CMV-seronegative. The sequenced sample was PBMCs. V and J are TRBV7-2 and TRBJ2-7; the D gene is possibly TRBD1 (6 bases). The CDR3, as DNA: TGTGCCAGCAGCGGGACACGCATCGGGCCCTACGAGCAGTACTTC. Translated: CASSGTRIGPYEQYF.